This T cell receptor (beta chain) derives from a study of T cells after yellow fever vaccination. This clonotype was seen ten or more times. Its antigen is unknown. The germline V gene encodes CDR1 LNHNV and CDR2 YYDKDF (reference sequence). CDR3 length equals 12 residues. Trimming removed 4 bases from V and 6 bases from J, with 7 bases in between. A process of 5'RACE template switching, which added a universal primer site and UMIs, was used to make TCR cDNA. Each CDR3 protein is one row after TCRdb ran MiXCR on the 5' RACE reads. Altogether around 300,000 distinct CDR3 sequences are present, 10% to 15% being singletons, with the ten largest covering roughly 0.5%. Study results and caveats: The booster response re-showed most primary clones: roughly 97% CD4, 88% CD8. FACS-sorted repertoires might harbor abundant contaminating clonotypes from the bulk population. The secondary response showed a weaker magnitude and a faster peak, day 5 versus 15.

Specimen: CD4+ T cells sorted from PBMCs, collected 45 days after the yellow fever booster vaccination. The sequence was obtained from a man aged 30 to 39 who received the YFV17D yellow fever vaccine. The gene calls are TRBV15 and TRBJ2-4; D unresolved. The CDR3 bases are TGTGCCACCAGCACCTTAGTAAACATTCAGTACTTC. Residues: CATSTLVNIQYF.